Here is one T cell receptor (beta chain) with its context. CDR1 is LGHDT and CDR2 is YNNKEL in the germline V gene (reference sequence). V lost 1 base to trimming and J lost 4 bases, with 14 bases between them. The CDR3 covers 15 residues. Random hexamers were used to reverse transcribe the RNA input (about 0.5 to 1 ug). The amplification used immunoSEQ multiplex PCR on TCR beta CDR3; it spanned 54 Vbeta and 13 Jbeta. TCRdb redid the calling of the immunoSEQ multiplex PCR reads with MiXCR, one entry per CDR3 protein. The table has 200,000 to 300,000 distinct CDR3 sequences, over 85% seen once; the top ten hold around 0.07%. This sample is drawn from a study of CD8 T cells in Susac syndrome. The multiple sclerosis controls, all treatment-naive patients, had relapsing-remitting disease that was stable or active. The TEMRA cells underwent FACS enrichment, while the CD8+ and CD4+ T cells underwent negative isolation.

The receptor was derived from a human donor with multiple sclerosis. The sequenced material came from CD4+ T cells from PBMCs. The chain joins TRBV3-1 to TRBJ2-7; D is ambiguous. Written as DNA, the CDR3 is TGTGCCAGCAGCCAAGCCCCACTGACGAAGTACGAGCAGTACTTC. This translates into CASSQAPLTKYEQYF.